Below are 29 T cell receptor beta chains sequenced from a single sample in a study of graft-versus-host responses after intestinal transplantation. These TCRs' antigens remain unknown. The protocol was immunoSEQ multiplex PCR, while the TCRdb copy is restricted to in-frame clones and leaves out a portion. This table holds 40,000 to 55,000 clones, 70% to 90% found once. The sample was unstimulated CD4+ T cells sorted from spleen or lymph node cells, taken before transplant. These TCRs come from a human donor who was the organ donor for an intestinal transplant.

Regarding this clone: This sample includes further DNA sequences coding for the same CDR3. The genes are TRBV19 and TRBJ2-1; 10 bases fit TRBD2. This CDR3 contains 15 residues. Germline V gene data show CDR1 as LNHDA and CDR2 as SQIVND (reference sequence). Trimming removed 6 bases from V and 0 bases from J; junction bases left unmatched: 2. DNA of the CDR3: TGTGCCAGTAGCTCTAGCGGGAGCTCCTACAATGAGCAGTTCTTC. Its protein product is CASSSSGSSYNEQFF.

This CDR3 reads CASSLVSGEGSSYNEQFF. CDR3 DNA sequence: TGTGCCAGCAGCTTAGTATCAGGTGAGGGATCCTCCTACAATGAGCAGTTCTTC. This rearrangement joins TRBV5-6 to TRBJ2-1, with D possibly being TRBD2 (5 bases). Per germline, CDR1 SGHDT and CDR2 YYEEEE. The CDR3 sequence is 18 residues long. Trimming cost V 2 bases and J 0 bases, with 18 bases left between them.

The genes are TRBV28 and TRBJ2-1; D might be TRBD2 (7 bases). The CDR3 spans 15 residues. The germline gives CDR1 MDHEN, CDR2 SYDVKM. V lost 4 bases to trimming and J lost 8 bases, with 18 bases between them. The CDR3 nucleotides are TGTGCCAGCAGTTCCCCCGGGACGGGGGGCGATGAGCAGTTCTTC. It specifies CASSSPGTGGDEQFF. Supplemented by reference TRBV28 and TRBJ2-1, the full variable domain reads DVKVTQSSRYLVKRTGEKVFLECVQDMDHENMFWYRQDPGLGLRLIYFSYDVKMKEKGDIPEGYSVSREKKERFSLILESASTNQTSMYLCASSSPGTGGDEQFFGPGTRLTVL.

The V and J genes are TRBV11-2 and TRBJ2-1, with 9 bases identical to TRBD1. V lost 6 bases and J lost 4; bases outside the gene matches: 4. CDR1 SGHAT and CDR2 FQNNGV come from the germline V gene. The CDR3 contains 14 residues. CDR3 nucleotide sequence: TGTGCCAGCAGGAGGGACAGGGAATACAATGAGCAGTTCTTC. Translation: CASRRDREYNEQFF.

The chain has TRBV18 and TRBJ1-3; TRBD1 agrees at 7 bases. The CDR3 is 16 amino acids. Trimming removed 3 bases from V and 0 bases from J; junction bases left unmatched: 5. Per the germline V gene, CDR1 is KGHSH and CDR2 is LQKENI. This CDR3 reads CASSPRDSPSGNTIYF. The DNA for the CDR3 is TGTGCCAGCTCACCTAGGGACAGCCCCTCTGGAAACACCATATATTTT.

V and J are TRBV29-1 and TRBJ2-1; 12 bases map to TRBD2. Trimming took 5 bases from V and 9 from J; bases not matched to a gene: 14. The CDR3 is 16 residues long. In germline, CDR1 is SQVTM, CDR2 ANQGSEA. The CDR3 nucleotides are TGCAGCGTTCGGCTAGCGGGAGGGCCGACGGGGTCTGAGCAGTTCTTC. Its translation: CSVRLAGGPTGSEQFF.

The rearrangement uses TRBV4-1 and TRBJ2-1; 7 nucleotides align to TRBD2. Germline trimming cut 4 bases from V and 7 bases from J; bases unmatched to any gene: 13. In germline, CDR1 is MGHRA, CDR2 YSYEKL. This CDR3 has 16 amino acids. The CDR3: CASSLETSLGPNEQFF. The CDR3 region has the DNA TGCGCCAGCAGCCTAGAGACTAGCTTGGGCCCGAATGAGCAGTTCTTC.

The genes are TRBV15 and TRBJ2-7, with TRBD1 as a possible D gene (5 bases). This CDR3 region has 15 residues. Trimming shortened V by 3 bases and J by 0 bases, and 12 bases separated the two germline ends. Per the germline V gene, CDR1 is LNHNV and CDR2 is YYDKDF (reference sequence). CDR3 region: CATSSAGQSSYEQYF. The DNA for the CDR3 is TGTGCCACCAGCAGCGCTGGACAAAGCTCCTACGAGCAGTACTTC.

This chain links TRBV14 with TRBJ2-1; D gene unclear. CDR1 and CDR2 from the germline V gene are SGHDN and FVKESK. The V end lost 0 bases, the J end lost 15 bases, and 15 bases lay between the germline ends. The CDR3 sequence is 13 residues long. For the CDR3, the DNA is TGTGCCAGCAGCCAAGATCTAGGTTACTCGCCGTTCTTC. It codes for CASSQDLGYSPFF.

The chain joins TRBV6-1 to TRBJ1-5, with 9 bases matching TRBD1. V gave up 4 bases and J gave up 2 bases; unmatched junction bases: 3. CDR1 is MNHNS, CDR2 SASEGT, per germline. This CDR3 has 15 amino acids. The CDR3 loop reads CASSVDRGGNQPQHF. The DNA of the CDR3 is TGTGCCAGCAGTGTGGACAGGGGCGGCAATCAGCCCCAGCATTTT.

This chain joins TRBV5-6 and TRBJ2-2, with D possibly matching TRBD1 (5 bases). Trimming took off 2 bases at V and 5 bases at J, with 19 bases between the two ends. This CDR3 has 17 residues. The germline V gene has CDR1 SGHDT and CDR2 YYEEEE. The CDR3 loop is CASSLHRNSQGTGELFF. Here the CDR3 DNA reads TGTGCCAGCAGCTTACACAGAAACAGTCAGGGAACCGGGGAGCTGTTTTTT.

This chain joins TRBV30 and TRBJ2-2; 8 bases align to TRBD1. Germline CDR1 and CDR2: GTSNPN and SVGIG (reference sequence). The CDR3 loop spans 14 amino acids. The V and J ends lost 5 bases and 2 bases, in that order; junction bases with no gene match: 4. The DNA for the CDR3 is TGTGCCTGGTACAGGGGGTCCAACACCGGGGAGCTGTTTTTT. Protein sequence: CAWYRGSNTGELFF.

The chain carries TRBV7-9 and TRBJ2-1, with D possibly matching TRBD2 (5 bases). The CDR3 is 15 residues long. Germline CDR1 and CDR2: SEHNR and FQNEAQ (reference sequence). V gave up 5 bases and J gave up 5 bases, with 16 bases separating them. The CDR3 DNA reads as TGTGCCAGCAGCCCCGGGCCGGGGAGAAACAATGAGCAGTTCTTC. Protein: CASSPGPGRNNEQFF.

This clone has just a few counts. This sequence joins TRBV28 and TRBJ2-5; 7 bases are shared with TRBD1. The CDR3 has 16 amino acids. The V gene's germline CDR1 is MDHEN and CDR2 SYDVKM. V was clipped by 2 bases and J by 4 bases; unmatched bases: 10. The CDR3 nucleotides are TGTGCCAGCAGTTTAACCTATACAGGGGTCGGAGAGACCCAGTACTTC. Protein sequence: CASSLTYTGVGETQYF.

A note on this clone: The junction departs from the called germline gene at one end, perhaps through a read error. The chain is built from TRBV7-7 and TRBJ2-2; D is undetermined. The CDR3 has 14 residues. The V gene's germline CDR1 is SSHAT and CDR2 FNYEAQ (reference sequence). DNA for the CDR3: TGTGCTAGCAGCTTAGCCCCAAACACCGGGGAGCTGTTTTTT. It yields the protein CASSLAPNTGELFF.

DNA of the CDR3: TGTGCCAGCAGTCACAACCTCTACGAGCAGTACTTC. Translating it yields CASSHNLYEQYF. The V and J genes are TRBV7-2 and TRBJ2-7, with D unclear. Germline V gene data show CDR1 as SGHTA and CDR2 as FQGNSA. Trimming stripped 6 bases from V and 3 bases from J, with 9 bases between. This CDR3 contains 12 residues.

The chain links TRBV6-1 to TRBJ2-5, with unresolved D. The J call may be faulty, since TRBJ2-7 better matches the DNA end. The CDR3 covers 12 residues. Per the germline V gene, CDR1 is MNHNS and CDR2 is SASEGT. The CDR3 bases are TGTGCCAGCAGGTTATATTCCTACGAGCAGTACTTC. Encoded protein: CASRLYSYEQYF.

This clone was recorded only once. The chain has TRBV19 and TRBJ1-4, with D tentatively TRBD1 (5 bases). CDR1 is LNHDA, CDR2 SQIVND, per germline (reference sequence). V lost 4 bases and J 0 bases, leaving 12 bases between the germline ends. The CDR3 loop spans 16 amino acids. CDR3 DNA: TGTGCCAGTAGTAAAGGGGTGGGGACAACTAATGAAAAACTGTTTTTT. Its translation is CASSKGVGTTNEKLFF.

DNA for the CDR3: TGTGCCAGCAGTACCAGGGGGCAAGAGAATTTTGAGCAGTTCTTC. Residues: CASSTRGQENFEQFF. The V gene is TRBV27, the J gene TRBJ2-1; 8 positions match TRBD1. The germline V gene has CDR1 MNHEY and CDR2 SMNVEV (reference sequence). CDR3 length equals 15 residues. Losses at the gene ends were 5 bases for V and 9 bases for J; bases not matched to a gene: 12.

The CDR3 is CASTGTGGFSNQPQHF. Here the CDR3 DNA reads TGTGCCAGCACTGGGACAGGGGGTTTTAGCAATCAGCCCCAGCATTTT. This chain joins TRBV2 and TRBJ1-5, with 11 bases lining up with TRBD1. Germline V lookup: CDR1 SNHLY, CDR2 FYNNEI. The CDR3 spans 16 residues. The V segment lost 7 bases and the J segment 0 bases; nucleotides outside the gene matches: 5.

About this clone itself: At the DNA level, this CDR3 is encoded by other sequences in the same sample as well. The chain uses TRBV10-3 and TRBJ1-5; TRBD1 might be the D (6 bases). V gave up 3 bases and J gave up 0 bases, with 9 bases separating them. Germline V gives CDR1 ENHRY, CDR2 SYGVKD. This CDR3 spans 15 amino acids. The CDR3 protein is CAISEGGGSNQPQHF. CDR3 sequence (DNA): TGTGCCATCAGTGAAGGGGGGGGTAGCAATCAGCCCCAGCATTTT.

The genes are TRBV7-2 and TRBJ1-2; D is unresolved. CDR3 length: 15 residues. Germline CDR1 SGHTA, CDR2 FQGNSA. V was clipped by 1 base and J by 0 bases, with 9 bases between them. The CDR3 DNA is TGTGCCAGCAGCTTAGAGAGGAAAGCTAACTATGGCTACACCTTC. This gives the protein CASSLERKANYGYTF.

The chain links TRBV14 to TRBJ2-1; a weak D match, TRBD1 (5 bases). There are 16 residues in the CDR3. V shed 0 bases and J shed 1 base, with 10 bases lying between them. The V gene's germline CDR1 is SGHDN and CDR2 FVKESK. The CDR3 nucleotides are TGTGCCAGCAGCCAAGATTTTGGACAATCCTACAATGAGCAGTTCTTC. This encodes CASSQDFGQSYNEQFF.

CDR3 sequence (DNA): TGCGCCAGCAGCCCTGGGGAGGGGGAGACCCAGTACTTC. The encoded protein is CASSPGEGETQYF. The rearrangement links TRBV5-1 to TRBJ2-5; 7 bases fit TRBD2. The V gene's germline CDR1 is SGHRS and CDR2 YFSETQ. V dropped 4 bases and J dropped 5; count of bases not matched to a gene: 5. This CDR3 is 13 amino acids long.

The V and J genes are TRBV5-1 and TRBJ1-1, with 7 bases identical to TRBD1. This CDR3 is 13 amino acids long. With V trimmed by 4 bases and J by 6 bases, 6 bases remained unmatched. From germline, CDR1 is SGHRS and CDR2 YFSETQ. The CDR3 loop is CASSLDREAEAFF. CDR3 nucleotide sequence: TGCGCCAGCAGCCTAGACAGGGAAGCTGAAGCTTTCTTT. Variable domain in full (rest from reference TRBV5-1 and TRBJ1-1): KAGVTQTPRYLIKTRGQQVTLSCSPISGHRSVSWYQQTPGQGLQFLFEYFSETQRNKGNFPGRFSGRQFSNSRSEMNVSTLELGDSALYLCASSLDREAEAFFGQGTRLTVV.

The gene calls are TRBV28 and TRBJ1-5; 7 nucleotides line up with TRBD1. The junction had 8 bases not matched to a gene; V was cut back by 3 bases and J by 3 bases. CDR3 length: 16 amino acids. Germline assignment: CDR1 MDHEN and CDR2 SYDVKM. The CDR3, as DNA: TGTGCCAGCAGTTTTTGGACAGGTAAATACAATCAGCCCCAGCATTTT. It is translated as CASSFWTGKYNQPQHF.

The rearrangement joins TRBV9 to TRBJ2-1; 12 positions match TRBD2. Trimming removed 8 bases from V and 8 bases from J; junction bases left unmatched: 8. CDR3 length: 14 amino acids. Germline CDR1 reads SGDLS; CDR2 reads YYNGEE. The chain's CDR3 is CARDPSGRAHEQFF. The CDR3 coding sequence is TGTGCCAGAGATCCTAGCGGGAGGGCACATGAGCAGTTCTTC.

The chain has TRBV29-1 and TRBJ2-2; the match to TRBD2 covers 14 bases. Trimming removed 6 bases from V and 5 bases from J; junction bases left unmatched: 5. CDR1 SQVTM and CDR2 ANQGSEA come from the germline V gene. This CDR3 contains 15 residues. This chain's CDR3 is CSVGTSGSSTGELFF. CDR3 DNA sequence: TGCAGCGTCGGGACTAGCGGGAGTAGTACCGGGGAGCTGTTTTTT.

This chain links TRBV6-1 with TRBJ2-2; no clear D. CDR1 is MNHNS and CDR2 is SASEGT in the germline V gene. V gave up 6 bases and J gave up 4 bases, with 12 bases separating them. The CDR3 length is 14 residues. The CDR3 nucleotides are TGTGCCAGCAGCAACACCCAAGTCACCGGGGAGCTGTTTTTT. It yields the protein CASSNTQVTGELFF.